What follows describes a single T cell receptor beta chain. Its target is not known. V lost 4 bases to trimming and J lost 1 base, with 15 bases between them. The CDR3 is made up of 15 amino acids. From germline, CDR1 is DFQATT and CDR2 SNEGSKA (reference sequence). The entry originates in a study of blood T cells in healthy people across ages. General observations from the study: TCR beta diversity per million T cells fell roughly linearly with age. Naive and antigen-experienced cells could not be conclusively compared, given unsorted PBMCs. Long-lived and aged donors differed, with more naive CD4+ cells and higher diversity in the long-lived.

Primers used in a second PCR of roughly 6 to 11 cycles were a sample-barcoded 5' primer and a J-beta primer mix. From the 5' RACE reads, TCRdb called clonotypes with MiXCR, one entry per CDR3 protein. This sample carries around 970,000 distinct CDR3 sequences, roughly 50% of them seen once, and the ten largest clones take over 20%. Each donor was a healthy Caucasian individual from Russia, aged roughly 6 to 100. Source material: blood. This chain connects TRBV20-1 to TRBJ2-3; a weak D match, TRBD2 (7 bases). The TCR originated in a woman in her fifties or sixties in good health. The DNA of the CDR3 is TGCAGTGCTACTGGGGGGGCAGCCCGCACAGATACGCAGTATTTT. Its protein product is CSATGGAARTDTQYF.